This entry lists 8 T cell receptor beta chains sequenced from one sample in a study of T cell repertoires in cytomegalovirus infection. TCRdb fed the reads into MiXCR, producing one record per CDR3 protein. This table has some 390,000 distinct CDR3 sequences, roughly 18% appearing once. The sequenced material came from PBMCs. The receptors derive from a human donor in good health (CMV status not recorded). Some clones in this sample may be carry-over from other donors' samples.

This clonotype was recorded many times. V usage is TRBV7-9 and J usage is TRBJ2-1; maybe TRBD1 (6 bases). CDR1 SEHNR and CDR2 FQNEAQ come from the germline V gene (reference sequence). The germline V and J ends were trimmed by 5 bases and 3 bases, with 17 bases remaining between them. The CDR3 spans 16 residues. Here the CDR3 reads CASSAQGLTGYNEQFF. CDR3 sequence (DNA): TGTGCCAGCAGCGCCCAGGGGCTAACGGGCTACAATGAGCAGTTCTTC.

The chain is built from TRBV3-1 and TRBJ2-7; 9 bases line up with TRBD1. Germline values: CDR1 LGHDT, CDR2 YNNKEL (reference sequence). The length of the CDR3 is 16 residues. Losses at the gene ends were 5 bases for V and 6 bases for J; bases not matched to a gene: 14. CDR3: CASSVGSGQGNSEQYF. In nucleotides, the CDR3 is TGTGCCAGCAGCGTAGGATCAGGACAGGGGAATTCCGAGCAGTACTTC.

The rearrangement uses TRBV3-1 and TRBJ1-1; tentatively, D is TRBD1 (5 bases). The V gene lost 8 bases and the J gene lost 5 bases, with 12 bases spanning the gap. The CDR3 sequence is 12 residues long. CDR1 LGHDT and CDR2 YNNKEL come from the germline V gene (reference sequence). Written as DNA, the CDR3 is TGTGCCAGCGGGGACGGGGGGACTGAAGCTTTCTTT. It yields the protein CASGDGGTEAFF.

This clonotype was seen repeatedly, ten times or more. DNA of the CDR3: TGTGCCAGCAGTTACGGTTTTTATCATACCGGGGAGCTGTTTTTT. Protein: CASSYGFYHTGELFF. V gene TRBV6-2 or TRBV6-3 combines with J gene TRBJ2-2, with unresolved D. V dropped 2 bases and J dropped 5 bases, with 12 bases sitting between them. The CDR3 has 15 amino acids. In germline, CDR1 is MNHEY, CDR2 SVGEGT.

This chain links TRBV27 with TRBJ1-1; perhaps TRBD1 as D (5 bases). V lost 6 bases, J lost 5 bases, and 19 bases lay in between. The germline CDR1 and CDR2 sequences are MNHEY and SMNVEV (reference sequence). The CDR3 extends over 15 amino acids. The CDR3 sequence: CASRLWGDRRTEAFF. The CDR3 nucleotides are TGTGCCAGCAGACTCTGGGGCGATCGGAGGACTGAAGCTTTCTTT.

This clonotype was found many times. J is TRBJ1-6 and V is TRBV5-4; no clear D. There are 12 residues in the CDR3. Germline V gives CDR1 SGHNT, CDR2 YYREEE (reference sequence). V dropped 4 bases and J dropped 7 bases, with 6 bases sitting between them. CDR3 in amino acids: CASSPGNSPLHF. CDR3 DNA: TGTGCCAGCAGCCCGGGCAATTCACCCCTCCACTTT.

This clonotype was seen at least ten times. The rearrangement uses TRBV7-2 and TRBJ2-2; TRBD2 matches 7 bases. The CDR3 contains 17 residues. V trimming: 0 bases; J trimming: 7 bases; junction bases outside the gene matches: 11. Germline V CDR1 and CDR2: SGHTA, FQGNSA. For the CDR3, the DNA is TGTGCCAGCAGCTTAGCCCCGGGGGTAGCGGGTCGCGGGGAGCTGTTTTTT. Encoded protein: CASSLAPGVAGRGELFF.

The table lists this clonotype with many counts. The chain combines TRBV7-9 with TRBJ2-1, with 11 positions matching TRBD2. CDR1 is SEHNR and CDR2 is FQNEAQ in the germline V gene (reference sequence). The CDR3 extends over 18 amino acids. J lost 9 bases, V lost 5 bases, and 18 bases had no gene match. The DNA for the CDR3 is TGTGCCAGCAGCCCTATAGCGGGAGGGCGACAAGAGGCAAGTGAGCAGTTCTTC. Amino acids: CASSPIAGGRQEASEQFF.